Shown below are 20 T cell receptor beta chains from a single sample sequenced in a study of T cell responses to AZD1222 COVID-19 vaccine. TCRdb's table, derived via immunoSEQ multiplex PCR, lists solely in-frame clones and lacks some. The sample has some 63,000 clones, around 83% seen once; the top ten hold 15% to 25%. Specimen: peripheral blood, collected on day 0 of AZD1222 vaccination. The receptors were sampled from an adult in good health.

The chain combines TRBV5-5 with TRBJ1-5; 7 nucleotides align to TRBD1. V was clipped by 4 bases and J by 0 bases; unmatched bases: 4. The CDR3 consists of 15 residues. CDR1 is SGHKS and CDR2 is YYEKEE in the germline V gene (reference sequence). CDR3 region: CASSRGQNSNQPQHF. Written as DNA, the CDR3 is TGTGCCAGCAGCAGGGGACAGAATAGCAATCAGCCCCAGCATTTT.

V gene TRBV19 combines with J gene TRBJ2-3; 7 nucleotides agree with TRBD2. V lost 1 base, J lost 3 bases, and 4 bases stayed unmatched. The germline V gene has CDR1 LNHDA and CDR2 SQIVND (reference sequence). The CDR3 totals 15 residues. This chain's CDR3 is CASSIGSSGTDTQYF. The CDR3 DNA sequence: TGTGCCAGTAGTATAGGGTCTAGCGGTACAGATACGCAGTATTTT. The full variable domain, its missing parts supplied by reference TRBV19 and TRBJ2-3, is DGGITQSPKYLFRKEGQNVTLSCEQNLNHDAMYWYRQDPGQGLRLIYYSQIVNDFQKGDIAEGYSVSREKKESFPLTVTSAQKNPTAFYLCASSIGSSGTDTQYFGPGTRLTVL.

The chain combines TRBV7-8 with TRBJ2-7, with TRBD2 matching over 13 bases. V dropped 1 base and J dropped 3; count of bases not matched to a gene: 3. Germline CDR1 SGHVS, CDR2 FQNEAQ. This CDR3 contains 16 residues. The CDR3 here is CASSLGGLAGNYEQYF. The CDR3 DNA is TGTGCCAGCAGCTTAGGGGGACTAGCGGGGAACTACGAGCAGTACTTC. The full variable domain, completed using reference TRBV7-8 and TRBJ2-7, is GAGVSQSPRYKVAKRGQDVALRCDPISGHVSLFWYQQALGQGPEFLTYFQNEAQLDKSGLPSDRFFAERPEGSVSTLKIQRTQQEDSAVYLCASSLGGLAGNYEQYFGPGTRLTVT.

The chain links TRBV18 to TRBJ1-1; 10 bases are a match to TRBD1. Germline CDR1 reads KGHSH; CDR2 reads LQKENI. After removal of 3 bases from V and 4 bases from J, the junction contained 5 bases not matched to a gene. The CDR3 covers 15 residues. The CDR3 reads CASSPDRGRATEAFF. The CDR3 coding sequence is TGTGCCAGCTCACCTGACAGGGGGCGAGCCACTGAAGCTTTCTTT.

This clone was found once. J is TRBJ2-1 and V is TRBV27; D tentatively fits TRBD1 or TRBD2 (5 bases each). V was pared by 3 bases and J by 9 bases, with 21 bases between. CDR3 length: 16 amino acids. Germline V lookup: CDR1 MNHEY, CDR2 SMNVEV (reference sequence). The CDR3 sequence: CASSFQTGTAGREQFF. The CDR3 DNA follows: TGTGCCAGCAGTTTCCAGACGGGGACGGCCGGGCGTGAGCAGTTCTTC.

This sequence joins TRBV18 and TRBJ2-3; perhaps TRBD1 as D (6 bases). V was cut by 4 bases and J by 1 base, with 12 bases left in between. Germline-derived CDR1 and CDR2 are KGHSH and LQKENI. CDR3 length: 15 amino acids. The CDR3 here is CASSRPPGGTDTQYF. The CDR3 DNA reads TGTGCCAGCTCACGCCCCCCAGGGGGCACAGATACGCAGTATTTT. The variable domain in full, completed from reference TRBV18 and TRBJ2-3, reads NAGVMQNPRHLVRRRGQEARLRCSPMKGHSHVYWYRQLPEEGLKFMVYLQKENIIDESGMPKERFSAEFPKEGPSILRIQQVVRGDSAAYFCASSRPPGGTDTQYFGPGTRLTVL.

The J gene is TRBJ2-1, the V gene TRBV9; D possibly uses TRBD1 or TRBD2 (6 bases each). There are 16 residues in the CDR3. The ends were cut back, 0 bases at V and 4 bases at J, with 14 bases in the middle. Germline values: CDR1 SGDLS, CDR2 YYNGEE. The CDR3 reads CASSVGKGGGYNEQFF. In DNA form, the CDR3 reads TGTGCCAGCAGCGTAGGAAAAGGAGGGGGATACAATGAGCAGTTCTTC.

The chain carries TRBV11-2 and TRBJ1-2; D gene ambiguous. Trimming left V 4 bases short and J 2 bases short, with 14 bases between. This CDR3 region has 15 residues. Germline V CDR1 and CDR2: SGHAT, FQNNGV. The CDR3: CASSSPFAANYGYTF. The DNA for the CDR3 is TGTGCCAGCAGCTCCCCTTTTGCAGCGAACTATGGCTACACCTTC.

The V gene is TRBV7-2, the J gene TRBJ2-1; 10 bases match TRBD1. The length of the CDR3 is 15 residues. Germline V CDR1 and CDR2: SGHTA, FQGNSA. Losses at the gene ends were 4 bases for V and 6 bases for J; bases not matched to a gene: 6. The CDR3: CASSSGWTGGNEQFF. In DNA, the CDR3 is TGTGCCAGCAGCTCCGGCTGGACAGGGGGCAATGAGCAGTTCTTC.

This clone was counted only a few times. The V call is TRBV7-2, the J call TRBJ1-6; D may be TRBD1 (6 bases). Germline CDR1 reads SGHTA; CDR2 reads FQGNSA. V lost 3 bases to trimming and J lost 7 bases, with 13 bases between them. There are 15 residues in the CDR3. Here the CDR3 reads CASSFAGAGNSPLHF. DNA of the CDR3: TGTGCCAGCAGCTTTGCAGGGGCGGGAAATTCACCCCTCCACTTT.

V usage is TRBV6-5 and J usage is TRBJ1-4, with 11 nucleotides matching TRBD1. Trimming removed 5 bases from V and 10 bases from J; junction bases left unmatched: 9. The germline gives CDR1 MNHEY, CDR2 SVGAGI. The CDR3 loop spans 15 amino acids. The CDR3 bases are TGTGCCAGCAGTCCGCGGACAGGGGGCGAAGGAAAACTGTTTTTT. This translates into CASSPRTGGEGKLFF.

CDR3 sequence: CASSVSGAKGEQYF. CDR3 nucleotides: TGTGCCAGCAGTGTTTCGGGGGCAAAGGGCGAGCAGTACTTC. The chain links TRBV28 to TRBJ2-7; D may match TRBD1 or TRBD2 (6 bases each). The length of the CDR3 is 14 residues. Trimming removed 5 bases at V and 6 bases at J, with 17 bases between. The germline CDR1 and CDR2 sequences are MDHEN and SYDVKM. Full variable domain (missing parts from reference TRBV28 and TRBJ2-7): DVKVTQSSRYLVKRTGEKVFLECVQDMDHENMFWYRQDPGLGLRLIYFSYDVKMKEKGDIPEGYSVSREKKERFSLILESASTNQTSMYLCASSVSGAKGEQYFGPGTRLTVT.

The chain has TRBV7-9 and TRBJ1-3; weak D call: TRBD1 (5 bases). Germline CDR1 SEHNR, CDR2 FQNEAQ (reference sequence). V gave up 8 bases and J gave up 4 bases, with 9 bases separating them. This CDR3 comprises 12 residues. The CDR3 protein is CASGGRGNTIYF. For the CDR3, the DNA is TGTGCCAGCGGGGGAAGAGGAAACACCATATATTTT.

The chain has TRBV12-3 or TRBV12-4 and TRBJ1-1; 9 bases are shared with TRBD1. This CDR3 is 11 amino acids long. The V gene end was trimmed by 6 bases and the J gene end by 10 bases; junction bases not matched to a gene: 3. This CDR3 reads CASRDRGLAFF. CDR3 DNA: TGTGCCAGCAGGGACAGGGGATTAGCTTTCTTT.

The chain recombines TRBV28 with TRBJ1-6, with 11 bases fitting TRBD1. CDR3 length: 15 amino acids. Germline V gene data show CDR1 as MDHEN and CDR2 as SYDVKM. The V gene end was trimmed by 4 bases and the J gene end by 9 bases; junction bases not matched to a gene: 5. CDR3 protein: CASSSSGTGGSPLHF. The CDR3 DNA is TGTGCCAGCAGTTCTTCCGGGACAGGGGGTTCACCCCTCCACTTT.

V is TRBV6-5 and J is TRBJ2-2; 7 bases line up with TRBD1. V shed 6 bases, J shed 0 bases, and the junction held 1 base outside the gene matches. The CDR3 loop spans 14 amino acids. Germline CDR1 MNHEY, CDR2 SVGAGI. This CDR3 is CASRGQPNTGELFF. For the CDR3, the DNA is TGTGCCAGCAGGGGACAGCCGAACACCGGGGAGCTGTTTTTT.

V usage is TRBV5-1 and J usage is TRBJ2-3; D is possibly TRBD2 (5 bases). V dropped 0 bases and J dropped 0 bases, with 11 bases sitting between them. From germline, CDR1 is SGHRS and CDR2 YFSETQ. This CDR3 contains 16 residues. CDR3 DNA sequence: TGCGCCAGCAGCTTGGCCGACTACTCTAGCACAGATACGCAGTATTTT. Its translation: CASSLADYSSTDTQYF. Full variable domain (outside the CDR3, taken from reference TRBV5-1 and TRBJ2-3): KAGVTQTPRYLIKTRGQQVTLSCSPISGHRSVSWYQQTPGQGLQFLFEYFSETQRNKGNFPGRFSGRQFSNSRSEMNVSTLELGDSALYLCASSLADYSSTDTQYFGPGTRLTVL.

This clone was seen only a few times. CDR3 protein: CASSQTGEQFF. Here the CDR3 DNA reads TGTGCCAGCAGCCAGACAGGTGAGCAGTTCTTC. The chain combines TRBV6-5 with TRBJ2-1; TRBD1 might be the D (6 bases). The V end lost 6 bases, the J end lost 9 bases, and 9 bases lay between the germline ends. The germline V gene has CDR1 MNHEY and CDR2 SVGAGI. This CDR3 region has 11 residues.

This clone was counted only a few times. The CDR3 region is CASSPTSGRYNTQYF. CDR3 DNA sequence: TGCGCCAGCAGCCCGACTAGCGGGCGGTATAATACGCAGTATTTT. This chain uses TRBV5-1 with TRBJ2-3, with 10 bases matching TRBD2. Germline loops: CDR1 SGHRS, CDR2 YFSETQ. This CDR3 spans 15 amino acids. V shed 4 bases and J 7 bases; nucleotides not matched to a gene: 9.

This chain joins TRBV20-1 and TRBJ1-2; a possible D gene is TRBD1 (5 bases). Trimming shortened V by 3 bases and J by 4 bases, and 12 bases separated the two germline ends. Germline V lookup: CDR1 DFQATT, CDR2 SNEGSKA (reference sequence). The CDR3 length is 13 residues. CDR3 sequence (DNA): TGCAGTGCTAGTCAAAGAGGGGTCTATGGCTACACCTTC. Encoded protein: CSASQRGVYGYTF.